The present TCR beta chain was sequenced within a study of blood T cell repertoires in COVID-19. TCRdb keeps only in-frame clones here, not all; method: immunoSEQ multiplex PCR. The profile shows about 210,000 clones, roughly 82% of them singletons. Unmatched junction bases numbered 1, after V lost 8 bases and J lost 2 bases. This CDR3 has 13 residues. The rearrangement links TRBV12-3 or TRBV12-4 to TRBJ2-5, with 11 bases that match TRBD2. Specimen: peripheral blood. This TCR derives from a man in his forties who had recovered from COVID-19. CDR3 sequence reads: CASRTSGQETQYF. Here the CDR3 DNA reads TGTGCCAGCCGGACTAGCGGGCAAGAGACCCAGTACTTC.